This T cell receptor (beta chain) was captured by sequencing in a study of beta chain features in type 1 diabetes. The whole isolated RNA underwent reverse transcription, so sequencing captured expressed TCRB transcripts. The assay was immunoSEQ multiplex PCR, and TCRdb's table has in-frame clones only and misses some. The profile covers about 650,000 clones, with roughly 12% appearing a single time and 0.095% to 0.15% taken by the ten largest. The CDR3 covers 13 residues. V was shortened by 0 bases and J by 2 bases, with 6 bases between the two germline ends. From germline, CDR1 is SGHRS and CDR2 YFSETQ. Study-wide results and limits: PCR could preferentially amplify shorter templates, alike in patients and controls. In all four CD4+ subsets, TCRB CDR3 length was significantly, moderately reduced in type 1 diabetes.

This clone appeared a few times. Antigen: not known. The sample comprised naive CD4+ T cells from blood. The TCR was taken from a man aged 25 to 40 with type 1 diabetes. The chain recombines TRBV5-1 with TRBJ2-7, with D unresolved. The CDR3 nucleotides read TGCGCCAGCAGCTTGGCCAGTACCTACGAGCAGTACTTC. Translated: CASSLASTYEQYF.